Below are 27 T cell receptor beta chains sequenced from a single sample in a study of radiation and T cells in renal cell carcinoma. The time point was: blood 4 weeks post-SBRT, at nephrectomy. Treatment noted: 15 Gy SBRT to primary tumor, nephrectomy 4 weeks later. The table came from immunoSEQ multiplex PCR; TCRdb's copy has only in-frame clones and leaves some out. Of over 120,000 clones in the sample, approximately 86% were seen once. Specimen: blood, collected from a patient whose treatment included radiotherapy and nephrectomy. The receptors were sampled from a woman aged 50 to 65 with renal cell carcinoma.

This clone was picked up one time. The chain combines TRBV28 with TRBJ2-3; D remains unclear. This CDR3 comprises 11 residues. Germline V gene lookup returns CDR1 MDHEN and CDR2 SYDVKM. Trimming shortened V by 5 bases and J by 3 bases, and 3 bases separated the two germline ends. The chain's CDR3 is CASSKTDTQYF. DNA of the CDR3: TGTGCCAGCAGTAAGACAGATACGCAGTATTTT.

Only a few counts were recorded for this clone. The chain has TRBV7-3 and TRBJ1-3; D unresolved. The CDR3 consists of 14 residues. CDR1 SGHTA and CDR2 FQGTGA come from the germline V gene. V lost 0 bases and J lost 1, with 4 bases in between. CDR3 in DNA: TGTGCCAGCAGCTTAACGGGATCTGGAAACACCATATATTTT. Translation: CASSLTGSGNTIYF. Together with reference TRBV7-3 and TRBJ1-3, the CDR3 gives the full variable domain: GAGVSQTPSNKVTEKGKYVELRCDPISGHTALYWYRQSLGQGPEFLIYFQGTGAADDSGLPNDRFFAVRPEGSVSTLKIQRTERGDSAVYLCASSLTGSGNTIYFGEGSWLTVV.

This clone was seen more than once but under ten times. The chain joins TRBV25-1 to TRBJ1-2, with TRBD1 matching over 9 bases. The CDR3 extends over 12 amino acids. CDR1 is MGHDK, CDR2 SYGVNS, per germline. The junction had 4 bases not matched to a gene; V was cut back by 7 bases and J by 7 bases. CDR3 amino acids: CASNLGQGGYTF. CDR3 bases: TGTGCCAGCAACCTGGGACAGGGTGGCTACACCTTC.

The V and J genes are TRBV9 and TRBJ1-1, with a possible D match to TRBD1 (5 bases). The CDR3 consists of 13 residues. The V end lost 4 bases, the J end lost 4 bases, and 11 bases lay between the germline ends. Looked up from germline, CDR1 is SGDLS and CDR2 is YYNGEE. The CDR3 reads CASSLGRATEAFF. The CDR3 DNA follows: TGTGCCAGCAGCCTGGGCAGGGCCACTGAAGCTTTCTTT.

J is TRBJ2-3 and V is TRBV28, with D uncertain. CDR1 MDHEN and CDR2 SYDVKM come from the germline V gene. The V end was cut by 3 bases, the J end by 7 bases, with 14 bases between. The CDR3 sequence is 14 residues long. The CDR3 loop is CASSFSRLVNTQYF. DNA for the CDR3: TGTGCCAGCAGTTTCAGTAGGTTGGTCAATACGCAGTATTTT.

The chain employs TRBV27 and TRBJ1-5; D may be TRBD1 (6 bases). Trimming shortened V by 6 bases and J by 3 bases, and 12 bases separated the two germline ends. This CDR3 comprises 14 residues. Germline lookup yields CDR1 MNHEY and CDR2 SMNVEV (reference sequence). The CDR3 DNA is TGTGCCAGCAGCCGTGACAGGTACAATCAGCCCCAGCATTTT. This gives the protein CASSRDRYNQPQHF.

CDR3 protein: CASSPPNYGYTF. The CDR3 nucleotides read TGTGCCAGCAGCCCGCCCAACTATGGCTACACCTTC. The chain uses TRBV5-5 and TRBJ1-2; D unresolved. The V gene lost 4 bases and the J gene lost 2 bases, with 6 bases spanning the gap. The CDR3 is 12 residues long. CDR1 SGHKS and CDR2 YYEKEE come from the germline V gene (reference sequence).

The V gene is TRBV2, the J gene TRBJ1-4; D is unclear. The germline CDR1 and CDR2 sequences are SNHLY and FYNNEI. This CDR3 contains 17 residues. V lost 11 bases to trimming and J lost 0 bases, with 22 bases between them. The CDR3 loop reads CAVPERRAAATNEKLFF. CDR3 nucleotides: TGTGCCGTCCCCGAGAGGAGGGCAGCTGCAACTAATGAAAAACTGTTTTTT. The complete variable domain, with remaining parts taken from reference TRBV2 and TRBJ1-4, reads EPEVTQTPSHQVTQMGQEVILRCVPISNHLYFYWYRQILGQKVEFLVSFYNNEISEKSEIFDDQFSVERPDGSNFTLKIRSTKLEDSAMYFCAVPERRAAATNEKLFFGSGTQLSVL.

This clone was seen once. The rearrangement joins TRBV9 to TRBJ1-2, with 10 bases aligning to TRBD1. Germline CDR1 and CDR2: SGDLS and YYNGEE. The V and J ends lost 1 base and 0 bases, in that order; junction bases with no gene match: 15. The CDR3 has 20 residues. CDR3 in amino acids: CASSVSRPGTGESTNYGYTF. The CDR3 nucleotides read TGTGCCAGCAGCGTATCAAGACCCGGGACAGGGGAGAGTACTAACTATGGCTACACCTTC.

The chain combines TRBV7-2 with TRBJ2-1; D possibly corresponds to TRBD2 (5 bases). The germline CDR1 and CDR2 sequences are SGHTA and FQGNSA. Trimming removed 7 bases from V and 8 bases from J, with 15 bases in between. The CDR3 is 13 amino acids. The CDR3 DNA reads TGTGCCAGCACTTTTGGACCCGGGGATGAGCAGTTCTTC. This codes for CASTFGPGDEQFF.

V is TRBV4-3 and J is TRBJ1-2, with 7 bases lining up with TRBD1. There are 18 residues in the CDR3. Germline loops: CDR1 LGHNA, CDR2 YSLEER. V shed 0 bases, J shed 6 bases, and the junction held 16 bases outside the gene matches. The CDR3 is CASSQEEFGRGQPDGYTF. The CDR3 DNA reads TGCGCCAGCAGCCAAGAAGAGTTTGGGCGGGGACAGCCCGATGGCTACACCTTC.

The chain has TRBV5-1 and TRBJ2-3, with 14 positions matching TRBD2. The CDR3 runs to 16 residues. Germline loops: CDR1 SGHRS, CDR2 YFSETQ. The trim removed 0 bases at V and 4 bases at J, leaving 1 base unmatched. The CDR3 DNA is TGCGCCAGCAGCTTGGAGGGACTAGCGGGGGCAGATACGCAGTATTTT. It is translated as CASSLEGLAGADTQYF.

V and J are TRBV19 and TRBJ1-1, with a weak D call TRBD1 (5 bases). The CDR3 is 14 amino acids. Deletions cut 6 bases from V and 4 bases from J, with 15 bases between. Germline V gene lookup returns CDR1 LNHDA and CDR2 SQIVND (reference sequence). DNA for the CDR3: TGTGCCAGTAGCGAATTGGCGGGGACCACTGAAGCTTTCTTT. The encoded protein is CASSELAGTTEAFF.

The gene calls are TRBV27 and TRBJ1-1; possibly TRBD1 for D (6 bases). Trimming pared 3 bases from V and 5 bases from J, leaving 19 bases between. Germline CDR1 MNHEY, CDR2 SMNVEV (reference sequence). CDR3 size: 16 residues. The CDR3: CASSLNGRGRRTEAFF. In DNA, the CDR3 is TGTGCCAGCAGTTTGAACGGGCGGGGGCGGAGGACTGAAGCTTTCTTT.

V and J are TRBV6-5 and TRBJ2-7; a possible D gene is TRBD2 (6 bases). CDR1 is MNHEY, CDR2 SVGAGI, per germline. V dropped 0 bases and J dropped 1 base, with 13 bases sitting between them. The CDR3 extends over 16 amino acids. CDR3 in amino acids: CASSYSGGVPSYEQYF. In DNA form, the CDR3 reads TGTGCCAGCAGTTACTCGGGGGGTGTACCTTCCTACGAGCAGTACTTC.

The chain couples TRBV28 to TRBJ1-5, with D unresolved. This CDR3 region has 12 residues. Trimming shortened V by 2 bases and J by 9 bases, and 8 bases separated the two germline ends. Germline CDR1 reads MDHEN; CDR2 reads SYDVKM. CDR3 loop: CASSLAGRPQHF. In DNA, the CDR3 is TGTGCCAGCAGTTTAGCGGGAAGGCCCCAGCATTTT.

The rearrangement uses TRBV7-8 and TRBJ2-5; D may be TRBD1 (5 bases). V shed 5 bases and J shed 5 bases, with 15 bases lying between them. This CDR3 comprises 14 residues. CDR1 SGHVS and CDR2 FQNEAQ come from the germline V gene. In DNA form, the CDR3 reads TGTGCCAGCAGCCATATCGACAGCCTCGAGACCCAGTACTTC. Encoded protein: CASSHIDSLETQYF.

V usage is TRBV19 and J usage is TRBJ2-7; 7 nucleotides agree with TRBD2. V gave up 3 bases and J gave up 1 base; unmatched junction bases: 6. In germline, CDR1 is LNHDA, CDR2 SQIVND (reference sequence). The CDR3 runs to 15 residues. The DNA for the CDR3 is TGTGCCAGTAGTATGAGGGCGGGAGAGTCCTACGAGCAGTACTTC. Amino acid sequence: CASSMRAGESYEQYF. Filled out from reference TRBV19 and TRBJ2-7, the complete variable domain reads DGGITQSPKYLFRKEGQNVTLSCEQNLNHDAMYWYRQDPGQGLRLIYYSQIVNDFQKGDIAEGYSVSREKKESFPLTVTSAQKNPTAFYLCASSMRAGESYEQYFGPGTRLTVT.

This clone was seen only a few times. The J gene is TRBJ2-2, the V gene TRBV18; D is uncertain. Germline V gene lookup returns CDR1 KGHSH and CDR2 LQKENI. The CDR3 consists of 12 residues. V was clipped by 4 bases and J by 4 bases, with 4 bases between them. The CDR3 loop reads CASSRVTGELFF. CDR3 nucleotide sequence: TGTGCCAGCTCACGGGTCACCGGGGAGCTGTTTTTT.

This clone was found a few times. This sequence joins TRBV30 and TRBJ1-3; unclear D gene. The CDR3 has 12 amino acids. Germline lookup yields CDR1 GTSNPN and CDR2 SVGIG (reference sequence). Deletions cut 0 bases from V and 4 bases from J, with 4 bases between. The CDR3 spells CAWSVRGNTIYF. The CDR3, as DNA: TGTGCCTGGAGTGTAAGAGGAAACACCATATATTTT.

The genes are TRBV10-3 and TRBJ1-2; D is perhaps TRBD1 (5 bases). This CDR3 comprises 16 residues. Germline V gives CDR1 ENHRY, CDR2 SYGVKD. The V end lost 3 bases, the J end lost 1 base, and 15 bases lay between the germline ends. The CDR3 region is CAISDFAGSNNYGYTF. CDR3 coding DNA: TGTGCCATCAGTGACTTTGCAGGGTCAAATAACTATGGCTACACCTTC.

The chain carries TRBV21-1 and TRBJ2-3; the table gives TRBD2 as D, unverified against the DNA. TRBV21-1 is a pseudogene segment. CDR3 length: 16 amino acids. The DNA of the CDR3 is TGTGCCAGCAGCCCCCACCGGGGTCCCATAACTAATACGCAGTATTTT. This gives the protein CASSPHRGPITNTQYF.

This clone has just one count. The chain is built from TRBV9 and TRBJ2-2, with D perhaps TRBD2 (6 bases). The CDR3 runs to 16 residues. The germline V gene encodes CDR1 SGDLS and CDR2 YYNGEE. V gave up 3 bases and J gave up 4 bases, with 16 bases separating them. In DNA, the CDR3 is TGTGCCAGCAGCGCGGGACTTCGGGGTGGCACCGGGGAGCTGTTTTTT. Translating it yields CASSAGLRGGTGELFF.

The CDR3 reads CASSILTTGVNQPQHF. The DNA of the CDR3 is TGTGCCAGTAGTATTTTAACTACAGGGGTCAATCAGCCCCAGCATTTT. The chain is built from TRBV19 and TRBJ1-5, with 7 positions matching TRBD1. This CDR3 has 16 amino acids. V was clipped by 3 bases and J by 3 bases; unmatched bases: 8. Germline CDR1 is LNHDA and CDR2 is SQIVND (reference sequence). Complete variable domain (other parts from reference TRBV19 and TRBJ1-5): DGGITQSPKYLFRKEGQNVTLSCEQNLNHDAMYWYRQDPGQGLRLIYYSQIVNDFQKGDIAEGYSVSREKKESFPLTVTSAQKNPTAFYLCASSILTTGVNQPQHFGDGTRLSIL.

A few counts support this clone. The rearrangement joins TRBV11-2 to TRBJ2-1, with 7 bases lining up with TRBD1. V lost 0 bases and J lost 15; bases outside the gene matches: 8. The CDR3 has 13 residues. Per the germline V gene, CDR1 is SGHAT and CDR2 is FQNNGV. CDR3 in amino acids: CASSLDHGTDPFF. As DNA, the CDR3 is TGTGCCAGCAGCTTAGATCACGGGACAGACCCGTTCTTC. Filled out from reference TRBV11-2 and TRBJ2-1, the complete variable domain reads EAGVAQSPRYKIIEKRQSVAFWCNPISGHATLYWYQQILGQGPKLLIQFQNNGVVDDSQLPKDRFSAERLKGVDSTLKIQPAKLEDSAVYLCASSLDHGTDPFFGPGTRLTVL.

This chain connects TRBV21-1 to TRBJ2-6. TRBV21-1 is given as a pseudogene. This CDR3 has 17 amino acids. The CDR3 spells CASRIRGGTSGANVLTF. CDR3 sequence (DNA): TGTGCCAGCAGAATCAGGGGAGGTACTTCTGGGGCCAACGTCCTGACTTTC.

V usage is TRBV19 and J usage is TRBJ1-5; 7 bases are shared with TRBD1. The ends lost 0 bases at V and 5 bases at J; junction bases unmatched: 4. This CDR3 contains 15 residues. Looked up from germline, CDR1 is LNHDA and CDR2 is SQIVND (reference sequence). In DNA, the CDR3 is TGTGCCAGTAGTATAGACAGGGGGTCGGATCAGCCCCAGCATTTT. As protein: CASSIDRGSDQPQHF.